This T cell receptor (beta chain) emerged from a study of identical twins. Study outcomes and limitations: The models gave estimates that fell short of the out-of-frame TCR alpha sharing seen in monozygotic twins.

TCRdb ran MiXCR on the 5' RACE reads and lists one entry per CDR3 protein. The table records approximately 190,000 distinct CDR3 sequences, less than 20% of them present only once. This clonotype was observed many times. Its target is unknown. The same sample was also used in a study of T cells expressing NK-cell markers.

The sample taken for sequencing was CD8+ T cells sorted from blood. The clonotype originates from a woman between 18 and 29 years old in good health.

The CDR3: CSVDGGVINEQFF. CDR3 nucleotides: TGCAGCGTTGACGGGGGTGTCATCAATGAGCAGTTCTTC. The chain uses TRBV29-1 and TRBJ2-1; perhaps TRBD2 as D (6 bases). V shed 3 bases and J shed 6 bases, with 12 bases lying between them. The CDR3 is 13 amino acids. The germline CDR1 and CDR2 sequences are SQVTM and ANQGSEA.